This passage covers 29 T cell receptor beta chains from one sample sequenced in a study of T-cell reconstitution after alpha-beta-depleted transplantation in children. For TCRbeta, the library was prepared with unique molecular identifiers. TCRdb re-analysed the PCR reads in MiXCR, keeping a single row per CDR3 protein. The table lists about 98,000 distinct CDR3 sequences, less than 25% of them singletons. Sequenced here: PBMCs, sampled before TCRalphabeta/CD19-depleted stem cell transplant. Every receptor here comes from a boy between 2 and 10 years old with acute lymphoblastic leukemia, due to receive a stem cell transplant.

This clonotype occurred once. DNA for the CDR3: TGTGCCAGCAGCTCCAGGGAGAACACTGAAGCTTTCTTT. It specifies CASSSRENTEAFF. The chain has TRBV7-2 and TRBJ1-1, with a possible D match to TRBD1 (5 bases). CDR1 and CDR2 from the germline V gene are SGHTA and FQGNSA. Trimming took 4 bases from V and 1 from J, leaving 7 bases between them. This CDR3 has 13 residues.

This clonotype was counted ten times or more. This rearrangement joins TRBV6-1 to TRBJ2-3; tentatively, D is TRBD2 (6 bases). Trimming removed 6 bases at V and 2 bases at J, with 18 bases between. This CDR3 has 16 residues. Germline V gives CDR1 MNHNS, CDR2 SASEGT. Written as DNA, the CDR3 is TGTGCCAGCAGCCTTAACAGCGGAGGGGCCACAGATACGCAGTATTTT. Residues: CASSLNSGGATDTQYF.

V is TRBV7-9 and J is TRBJ1-5; D not certain. The CDR3 runs to 14 residues. With 2 bases removed from V and 3 bases from J, the gap between germline ends came to 8 bases. CDR1 is SEHNR, CDR2 FQNEAQ, per germline (reference sequence). The CDR3, as DNA: TGTGCCAGCAGCTTAACGGAACCCAATCAGCCCCAGCATTTT. Protein: CASSLTEPNQPQHF. Using reference TRBV7-9 and TRBJ1-5 for the parts outside the CDR3, the full variable domain is DTGVSQNPRHKITKRGQNVTFRCDPISEHNRLYWYRQTLGQGPEFLTYFQNEAQLEKSRLLSDRFSAERPKGSFSTLEIQRTEQGDSAMYLCASSLTEPNQPQHFGDGTRLSIL.

This clonotype was counted a single time. The chain recombines TRBV28 with TRBJ1-5, with TRBD1 matching over 8 bases. CDR3 length: 15 residues. Per the germline V gene, CDR1 is MDHEN and CDR2 is SYDVKM. J gave up 4 bases and V 5 bases, and 7 bases lay outside the gene matches. CDR3: CASSRQGALNQPQHF. As DNA, the CDR3 is TGTGCCAGCAGTCGGCAGGGGGCCCTGAATCAGCCCCAGCATTTT.

This clonotype has at least ten counts. The chain recombines TRBV7-8 with TRBJ2-5; 11 bases line up with TRBD2. The junction had 3 bases not matched to a gene; V was cut back by 5 bases and J by 1 base. The length of the CDR3 is 15 residues. Germline V lookup: CDR1 SGHVS, CDR2 FQNEAQ. CDR3 nucleotides: TGTGCCAGCAGCCCCGGGACTAGCGGCCAAGAGACCCAGTACTTC. This encodes CASSPGTSGQETQYF.

This clonotype turned up a few times. The chain links TRBV18 to TRBJ2-1; a possible D gene is TRBD2 (6 bases). V lost 0 bases to trimming and J lost 2 bases, with 11 bases between them. The CDR3 contains 16 residues. Germline CDR1 is KGHSH and CDR2 is LQKENI. CDR3 DNA: TGTGCCAGCTCACCACCTAGCGGAGTGACCTACAATGAGCAGTTCTTC. Its protein product is CASSPPSGVTYNEQFF.

This clonotype was seen only a few times. V and J are TRBV10-1 and TRBJ1-1; D is possibly TRBD1 (6 bases). The CDR3 is 13 residues long. In germline, CDR1 is WNHNN, CDR2 SYGVQD (reference sequence). The V gene lost 7 bases and the J gene lost 5 bases, with 14 bases spanning the gap. CDR3 in amino acids: CASIRKGGTEAFF. The DNA of the CDR3 is TGCGCCAGCATTAGGAAGGGGGGTACTGAAGCTTTCTTT.

This clonotype was recorded only once. The chain has TRBV25-1 and TRBJ2-1; 14 bases fit TRBD2. The germline V gene encodes CDR1 MGHDK and CDR2 SYGVNS. This CDR3 is built from 18 residues. With 3 bases clipped from V and 5 bases from J, the junction kept 9 bases outside the gene matches. The CDR3 spells CASSDYPGTSGSHNEQFF. In nucleotides, the CDR3 is TGTGCCAGCAGTGATTACCCCGGGACTAGCGGGAGCCACAATGAGCAGTTCTTC.

This sequence joins TRBV7-3 and TRBJ2-1, with 7 positions matching TRBD2. Trimming at V came to 0 bases and at J to 0 bases, leaving 11 bases not matched to a gene. CDR1 and CDR2 (germline): SGHTA, FQGTGA. The CDR3 runs 19 residues. The CDR3 DNA sequence: TGTGCCAGCAGCTTAACAGGGAGGGGCCCGGGAATCTCCTACAATGAGCAGTTCTTC. It is translated as CASSLTGRGPGISYNEQFF.

J is TRBJ2-5 and V is TRBV11-2, with TRBD2 matching 11 bases. Trimming removed 5 bases from V and 0 bases from J; junction bases left unmatched: 11. This CDR3 is built from 18 residues. Germline loops: CDR1 SGHAT, CDR2 FQNNGV. The chain's CDR3 is CASSPGTAGLADQETQYF. CDR3 DNA sequence: TGTGCCAGCAGCCCCGGGACTGCGGGACTAGCGGACCAAGAGACCCAGTACTTC.

This clonotype is deemed medium-sized (0.01 to 0.1%). The chain couples TRBV20-1 to TRBJ2-7; a weak D match, TRBD2 (6 bases). The V gene's germline CDR1 is DFQATT and CDR2 SNEGSKA (reference sequence). V was clipped by 3 bases and J by 7 bases, with 25 bases between them. The CDR3 contains 16 residues. The CDR3 loop is CSARNPATAGPGEQYF. The CDR3 nucleotides read TGCAGTGCTAGGAACCCGGCTACAGCGGGCCCGGGTGAGCAGTACTTC.

Here the CDR3 DNA reads TGCGCCAGCAGCCTCTACAGGGGTGGGGCCAACGTCCTGACTTTC. This codes for CASSLYRGGANVLTF. The genes are TRBV4-3 and TRBJ2-6; the match to TRBD1 covers 7 bases. Germline lookup yields CDR1 LGHNA and CDR2 YSLEER. The CDR3 extends over 15 amino acids. V gave up 4 bases and J gave up 3 bases; unmatched junction bases: 3.

This clonotype has ten or more counts. The chain couples TRBV29-1 to TRBJ1-1; weak D call: TRBD1 (5 bases). CDR1 and CDR2 from the germline V gene are SQVTM and ANQGSEA. The CDR3 covers 14 residues. The V end was cut by 3 bases, the J end by 0 bases, with 11 bases between. The CDR3 DNA is TGCAGCGTTGACAAGGGGCGTCTGAACACTGAAGCTTTCTTT. Protein sequence: CSVDKGRLNTEAFF.

The V call is TRBV5-1, the J call TRBJ2-1; 9 nucleotides align to TRBD1. The CDR3 is 16 residues long. The trim removed 4 bases at V and 5 bases at J, leaving 10 bases unmatched. Looked up from germline, CDR1 is SGHRS and CDR2 is YFSETQ. The chain's CDR3 is CASSVRGTGMDNEQFF. The CDR3 nucleotides are TGCGCCAGCAGCGTGCGCGGGACAGGGATGGACAATGAGCAGTTCTTC.

This clonotype was seen more than once but under ten times. This chain connects TRBV4-3 to TRBJ2-1, with 7 bases fitting TRBD2. CDR3 length: 16 residues. Germline CDR1 and CDR2: LGHNA and YSLEER. V dropped 1 base and J dropped 4; count of bases not matched to a gene: 7. CDR3 sequence: CASSQVLRDYYNEQFF. CDR3 in DNA: TGCGCCAGCAGCCAAGTGCTCCGGGACTATTACAATGAGCAGTTCTTC.

V is TRBV5-6 and J is TRBJ1-4; no reliable D call. The CDR3 has 17 amino acids. Germline values: CDR1 SGHDT, CDR2 YYEEEE. With 1 base removed from V and 5 bases from J, the gap between germline ends came to 18 bases. CDR3 sequence: CASSLLTSDGGNEKLFF. CDR3 sequence (DNA): TGTGCCAGCAGCTTGCTAACGTCGGACGGAGGAAATGAAAAACTGTTTTTT.

In its sample, this clonotype was seen a few times. The chain is built from TRBV5-1 and TRBJ2-1; 13 nucleotides line up with TRBD2. Trimming at V came to 7 bases and at J to 9 bases, leaving 7 bases not matched to a gene. The CDR3 covers 14 residues. Looked up from germline, CDR1 is SGHRS and CDR2 is YFSETQ. The CDR3 sequence is CASGRTSGSIEQFF. The CDR3 DNA follows: TGCGCCAGCGGCCGGACTAGCGGGAGCATTGAGCAGTTCTTC.

This clonotype was seen a few times. The rearrangement links TRBV4-1 to TRBJ2-1, with 7 positions matching TRBD2. V shed 2 bases, J shed 9 bases, and the junction held 13 bases outside the gene matches. Germline V CDR1 and CDR2: MGHRA, YSYEKL. This CDR3 is built from 16 residues. The CDR3 here is CASSQSWTSFGTEQFF. CDR3 nucleotides: TGCGCCAGCAGCCAATCCTGGACTAGTTTCGGGACTGAGCAGTTCTTC.

This clonotype was detected a few times. This chain links TRBV11-2 with TRBJ2-2; D might be TRBD1 or TRBD2, each matching 5 bases. With 2 bases removed from V and 1 base from J, the gap between germline ends came to 17 bases. The CDR3 is 18 residues long. Germline CDR1 and CDR2: SGHAT and FQNNGV. For the CDR3, the DNA is TGTGCCAGCAGCTTACGACACCCGGGACGGGAGAACACCGGGGAGCTGTTTTTT. This encodes CASSLRHPGRENTGELFF.

V usage is TRBV7-3 and J usage is TRBJ2-3; D is possibly TRBD1 (6 bases). The CDR3 contains 15 residues. The germline gives CDR1 SGHTA, CDR2 FQGTGA. Trimming removed 5 bases from V and 0 bases from J, with 12 bases in between. In DNA form, the CDR3 reads TGTGCCAGCAGCCGAGGGGGATCTAGCACAGATACGCAGTATTTT. This sequence encodes CASSRGGSSTDTQYF.

The table lists this clonotype with a few counts. V is TRBV20-1 and J is TRBJ2-7, with TRBD2 identical over 7 bases. The CDR3 is 15 amino acids. Per the germline V gene, CDR1 is DFQATT and CDR2 is SNEGSKA (reference sequence). J gave up 1 base and V 3 bases, and 9 bases lay outside the gene matches. The CDR3 DNA reads as TGCAGTGCTAGGGGGGAGGGGCCCCTATCCTACGAGCAGTACTTC. It specifies CSARGEGPLSYEQYF.

The rearrangement joins TRBV28 to TRBJ1-5; a possible D gene is TRBD1 (5 bases). CDR1 is MDHEN and CDR2 is SYDVKM in the germline V gene. The ends were cut back, 7 bases at V and 2 bases at J, with 15 bases in the middle. CDR3 size: 15 residues. Here the CDR3 reads CASNRRGRGNQPQHF. DNA of the CDR3: TGTGCCAGCAACAGAAGGGGTAGGGGCAATCAGCCCCAGCATTTT.

The gene calls are TRBV4-1 and TRBJ1-2; TRBD1 might be the D (5 bases). CDR3 length equals 17 residues. V was pared by 0 bases and J by 4 bases, with 18 bases between. Germline V gene data show CDR1 as MGHRA and CDR2 as YSYEKL. CDR3 residues: CASSQDMAGQGFYGYTF. CDR3 nucleotides: TGCGCCAGCAGCCAAGATATGGCAGGGCAAGGATTCTATGGCTACACCTTC.

The chain recombines TRBV7-8 with TRBJ1-4; 7 nucleotides align to TRBD1. Germline CDR1 and CDR2: SGHVS and FQNEAQ. The CDR3 sequence is 19 residues long. After removal of 5 bases from V and 3 bases from J, the junction contained 18 bases not matched to a gene. As DNA, the CDR3 is TGTGCCAGCAGCCGGGAGGGAGGACCTCAGGGGGTCCCTAATGAAAAACTGTTTTTT. Translated, it gives CASSREGGPQGVPNEKLFF.

The chain employs TRBV2 and TRBJ2-7, with 10 bases that match TRBD2. The germline V gene encodes CDR1 SNHLY and CDR2 FYNNEI. This CDR3 has 19 amino acids. J lost 4 bases, V lost 5 bases, and 20 bases had no gene match. As DNA, the CDR3 is TGTGCCAGCAGTCGGACTTGGACTAGCGGAGGGGCTGGGGGTTACGAGCAGTACTTC. Amino acid sequence: CASSRTWTSGGAGGYEQYF.

This clonotype was seen a few times. The chain uses TRBV7-9 and TRBJ2-5; weak D call: TRBD2 (6 bases). The CDR3 runs 15 residues. V was clipped by 5 bases and J by 4 bases, with 17 bases between them. Germline values: CDR1 SEHNR, CDR2 FQNEAQ (reference sequence). The CDR3 DNA sequence: TGTGCCAGCAGCGGTAGGAGGGCCGGGGTAGAGACCCAGTACTTC. Protein: CASSGRRAGVETQYF.

This clonotype showed up many times. V usage is TRBV5-1 and J usage is TRBJ1-6; 7 bases agree with TRBD1. The CDR3 runs to 17 residues. J lost 0 bases, V lost 4 bases, and 7 bases had no gene match. Per the germline V gene, CDR1 is SGHRS and CDR2 is YFSETQ. The CDR3 DNA reads as TGCGCCAGCAGCGGGGGACAGCCGAGCTCCTATAATTCACCCCTCCACTTT. This sequence encodes CASSGGQPSSYNSPLHF.

This chain links TRBV20-1 with TRBJ2-3; no clear D. V was clipped by 3 bases and J by 1 base, with 8 bases between them. Germline lookup yields CDR1 DFQATT and CDR2 SNEGSKA (reference sequence). This CDR3 region has 13 residues. CDR3 coding DNA: TGCAGTGCTAGTAGTCCCGGCACAGATACGCAGTATTTT. This encodes CSASSPGTDTQYF.

This clonotype was detected only a few times. The V gene is TRBV7-8, the J gene TRBJ2-3; 7 positions match TRBD2. From germline, CDR1 is SGHVS and CDR2 FQNEAQ. The CDR3 consists of 15 residues. V gave up 3 bases and J gave up 2 bases; unmatched junction bases: 5. For the CDR3, the DNA is TGTGCCAGCAGCTTGGGCGGGAGCCTCACAGATACGCAGTATTTT. The encoded protein is CASSLGGSLTDTQYF.